The clone carrying this T cell receptor (beta chain) has more than one count but fewer than ten. The sample originates from a study of response to subunit inactivated influenza vaccine. Looked up from germline, CDR1 is SGHRS and CDR2 is YFSETQ. V was cut by 4 bases and J by 6 bases, with 20 bases left in between. The CDR3 is 16 residues long. TCRdb redid the calling of the RT-PCR reads with MiXCR, one entry per CDR3 protein. The repertoire holds around 570,000 distinct CDR3 sequences, with about 11% as singletons. This same sample was also taken into another study, of T cells expressing NK-cell markers. Turning to that study: The authors generated TCR beta cDNA through 5'RACE template switching with UMIs.

This chain links TRBV5-1 with TRBJ2-1, with D perhaps matching TRBD1 (7 bases). The origin of this receptor is a man aged 45-65 years who received an inactivated influenza vaccine. Material: PBMCs from blood, obtained on the day of vaccination. The CDR3 DNA reads TGCGCCAGCAGCGGAGGCGGGACAGACCGATTCAATGAGCAGTTCTTC. Encoded protein: CASSGGGTDRFNEQFF.